This entry lists 15 T cell receptor beta chains sequenced from one sample in a study of breast tumors, draining lymph nodes, adjacent tissues (dated by TCRdb to between 2015 and 2016). The axillary draining lymph nodes of breast cancer patients were the source of the lymph node samples. The method was multiplex PCR. The sequencer was an Illumina HiSeq 2000. Using fastp at Q25 and MiXCR, TCRdb reprocessed the public reads and kept productive beta chains. Rows are unified per CDR3 protein, each entry keeping the most common DNA and genes. For this sample the table gives about 140,000 distinct CDR3 sequences, of which 20% to 25% were detected only once. Of the sample, about 2.4% is held by the ten largest clones. Sample: axillary lymph node tissue. These receptors were collected from a female donor with breast cancer. Some clones in this sample may be carry-over from other donors' samples.

A few counts support this clonotype. The genes are TRBV19 and TRBJ1-5; 9 bases are a match to TRBD1. Losses at the gene ends were 4 bases for V and 3 bases for J; bases not matched to a gene: 7. The CDR3 totals 16 residues. Germline V CDR1 and CDR2: LNHDA, SQIVND (reference sequence). CDR3 sequence (DNA): TGTGCCAGTAGTACGTCGGACAGGGGTTACAATCAGCCCCAGCATTTT. It codes for CASSTSDRGYNQPQHF.

Details on this clonotype: A read error may be the cause here, since a much bigger clone is one base away. This rearrangement joins TRBV20-1 to TRBJ2-3; D perhaps matches TRBD1 (5 bases). The CDR3 sequence is 14 residues long. CDR1 is DFQATT, CDR2 SNEGSKA, per germline (reference sequence). CDR3 sequence reads: CCAPPVGAPDTQYF. The CDR3, as DNA: TGCTGTGCCCCCCCGGTAGGGGCACCAGATACGCAGTATTTT.

This clonotype has a count of ten or more. The chain uses TRBV5-1 and TRBJ2-7; 8 bases agree with TRBD2. The CDR3 is made up of 15 amino acids. Germline V gives CDR1 SGHRS, CDR2 YFSETQ. With V trimmed by 4 bases and J by 4 bases, 10 bases remained unmatched. The DNA for the CDR3 is TGCGCCAGCAGCCCGGACTACGCGGGAGGTTACGAGCAGTACTTC. This gives the protein CASSPDYAGGYEQYF.

Ten or more counts support this clonotype. V usage is TRBV5-1 and J usage is TRBJ1-6, with D maybe TRBD1 (6 bases). CDR3 length: 16 residues. CDR1 is SGHRS and CDR2 is YFSETQ in the germline V gene. Trimming cost V 0 bases and J 11 bases, with 18 bases left between them. The CDR3 sequence is CASSLEPGRGTAPLHF. CDR3 nucleotides: TGCGCCAGCAGCTTGGAACCCGGCAGGGGCACGGCACCCCTCCACTTT.

This clonotype has ten or more counts. This chain uses TRBV6-5 with TRBJ2-2, with D possibly being TRBD2 (5 bases). The CDR3 consists of 14 residues. Between the trimmed V and J ends, which lost 2 bases and 4 bases, there was a span of 8 bases. Germline V lookup: CDR1 MNHEY, CDR2 SVGAGI. The CDR3 region has the DNA TGTGCCAGCAGTTACAAGCGGCTCACCGGGGAGCTGTTTTTT. Translating gives CASSYKRLTGELFF.

In this sample, this clonotype turned up many times. The chain has TRBV6-2 or TRBV6-3 and TRBJ2-3, with 10 positions matching TRBD1. Looked up from germline, CDR1 is MNHEY and CDR2 is SVGEGT. The CDR3 covers 15 residues. With 5 bases clipped from V and 3 bases from J, the junction kept 5 bases outside the gene matches. This CDR3 is CASSPRTGGTDTQYF. The CDR3, as DNA: TGTGCCAGCAGTCCTCGGACAGGGGGGACAGATACGCAGTATTTT.

Ten or more counts support this clonotype. The chain employs TRBV15 and TRBJ2-2, with 7 bases that match TRBD2. The CDR3 extends over 17 amino acids. CDR1 and CDR2 from the germline V gene are LNHNV and YYDKDF (reference sequence). V lost 0 bases, J lost 9 bases, and 13 bases stayed unmatched. CDR3 nucleotide sequence: TGTGCCACCAGCAGAGAGGGCGGGAGCCACAGGTTACGGGAGCTGTTTTTT. The encoded protein is CATSREGGSHRLRELFF. The whole variable domain, remainder taken from reference TRBV15 and TRBJ2-2, is DAMVIQNPRYQVTQFGKPVTLSCSQTLNHNVMYWYQQKSSQAPKLLFHYYDKDFNNEADTPDNFQSRRPNTSFCFLDIRSPGLGDTAMYLCATSREGGSHRLRELFFGEGSRLTVL.

This clonotype was detected ten times or more. The chain recombines TRBV4-1 with TRBJ2-7; 12 bases align to TRBD2. V shed 4 bases and J 0 bases; nucleotides not matched to a gene: 13. CDR1 is MGHRA and CDR2 is YSYEKL in the germline V gene. The CDR3 extends over 19 amino acids. The chain's CDR3 is CASSLNLRTSGTLSYEQYF. Here the CDR3 DNA reads TGCGCCAGCAGCCTCAATCTTCGGACTAGCGGGACACTCTCCTACGAGCAGTACTTC.

In this sample, this clonotype turned up many times. The rearrangement uses TRBV6-1 and TRBJ1-2; a possible D gene is TRBD1 (6 bases). V lost 6 bases and J lost 2, with 10 bases in between. CDR1 MNHNS and CDR2 SASEGT come from the germline V gene. The CDR3 extends over 13 amino acids. CDR3 amino acids: CASRLTGNYGYTF. For the CDR3, the DNA is TGTGCCAGCAGGCTTACAGGGAACTATGGCTACACCTTC.

In this sample, this clonotype turned up many times. This chain uses TRBV3-1 with TRBJ2-5; D is perhaps TRBD2 (5 bases). There are 15 residues in the CDR3. CDR1 is LGHDT and CDR2 is YNNKEL in the germline V gene (reference sequence). The V and J ends lost 1 base and 1 base respectively, with 10 bases between them. DNA of the CDR3: TGTGCCAGCAGCCAAGTACAGAGGGTCCAAGAGACCCAGTACTTC. The encoded protein is CASSQVQRVQETQYF.

This clonotype was recorded a few times. The rearrangement joins TRBV27 to TRBJ2-3; TRBD1 aligns across 7 bases. The CDR3 has 15 amino acids. Unmatched junction bases numbered 15, after V lost 7 bases and J lost 8 bases. Per germline, CDR1 MNHEY and CDR2 SMNVEV (reference sequence). CDR3 amino acids: CASIKGTAGIGTQYF. The CDR3 nucleotides read TGTGCCAGCATAAAAGGGACAGCCGGCATTGGTACGCAGTATTTT.

This clonotype occurred many times. The chain carries TRBV24-1 and TRBJ2-5; tentatively, D is TRBD1 (6 bases). This CDR3 region has 15 residues. Germline V gene data show CDR1 as KGHDR and CDR2 as SFDVKD. The V gene lost 1 base and the J gene lost 4 bases, with 12 bases spanning the gap. The CDR3: CATSDFTGKGETQYF. The CDR3 DNA reads as TGTGCCACCAGTGATTTTACAGGGAAGGGAGAGACCCAGTACTTC.

This sequence joins TRBV5-4 and TRBJ2-3; TRBD2 matches 12 bases. V trimming: 7 bases; J trimming: 7 bases; junction bases outside the gene matches: 13. The CDR3 spans 16 residues. Germline-derived CDR1 and CDR2 are SGHNT and YYREEE (reference sequence). This CDR3 is CASGQRLAGVVNTQYF. The CDR3 DNA reads TGTGCCAGCGGCCAACGACTAGCGGGAGTCGTAAATACGCAGTATTTT. The whole variable domain, remainder taken from reference TRBV5-4 and TRBJ2-3, is ETGVTQSPTHLIKTRGQQVTLRCSSQSGHNTVSWYQQALGQGPQFIFQYYREEENGRGNFPPRFSGLQFPNYSSELNVNALELDDSALYLCASGQRLAGVVNTQYFGPGTRLTVL.

This clonotype showed up just a few times. The CDR3 reads CASSGDPGARAKNIQYF. CDR3 DNA sequence: TGTGCCAGCAGTGGGGACCCCGGGGCCCGAGCCAAAAACATTCAGTACTTC. The V gene is TRBV2, the J gene TRBJ2-4; the D gene could be TRBD1 or TRBD2 (5 bases each). Germline CDR1 is SNHLY and CDR2 is FYNNEI. V was trimmed by 4 bases and J by 0 bases, leaving 16 bases between them. The CDR3 length is 17 residues.

This clonotype was seen many times. The chain's CDR3 is CASKTGGSYNEQFF. CDR3 nucleotide sequence: TGTGCCAGCAAGACAGGGGGCTCCTACAATGAGCAGTTCTTC. The chain joins TRBV12-3 or TRBV12-4 to TRBJ2-1; 9 bases are shared with TRBD1. J gave up 0 bases and V 7 bases, and 1 base lay outside the gene matches. The CDR3 runs to 14 residues.